One sample yielded the 14 T cell receptor beta chains listed below, sequenced in a study of blood T cell repertoires in COVID-19. The repertoire was sequenced with immunoSEQ multiplex PCR; TCRdb's copy has only in-frame clones and lacks some. This sample has approximately 120,000 clones, with roughly four fifths found just once. The material sequenced was PBMCs or T cells enriched from blood (not recorded which). The receptors come from a man aged 25-45 years who had recovered from COVID-19.

The chain combines TRBV5-6 with TRBJ1-2, with D maybe TRBD1 (5 bases). The CDR3 is 18 residues long. Germline V gene sequence: CDR1 SGHDT, CDR2 YYEEEE. Between the trimmed V and J ends, which lost 1 base and 0 bases, there was a span of 19 bases. Here the CDR3 reads CASSLFEGRVPANYGYTF. Written as DNA, the CDR3 is TGTGCCAGCAGCTTGTTCGAAGGCAGGGTCCCAGCTAACTATGGCTACACCTTC.

This sequence joins TRBV7-9 and TRBJ1-1, with a weak D call TRBD1 (6 bases). Germline CDR1 SEHNR, CDR2 FQNEAQ (reference sequence). There are 14 residues in the CDR3. With 2 bases removed from V and 1 base from J, the gap between germline ends came to 8 bases. CDR3 in amino acids: CASSLRGSNTEAFF. The DNA of the CDR3 is TGTGCCAGCAGCTTAAGGGGGTCGAACACTGAAGCTTTCTTT. Full variable domain (missing parts from reference TRBV7-9 and TRBJ1-1): DTGVSQNPRHKITKRGQNVTFRCDPISEHNRLYWYRQTLGQGPEFLTYFQNEAQLEKSRLLSDRFSAERPKGSFSTLEIQRTEQGDSAMYLCASSLRGSNTEAFFGQGTRLTVV.

The chain uses TRBV10-3 and TRBJ2-3; 13 bases align to TRBD2. J lost 0 bases, V lost 6 bases, and 6 bases had no gene match. Germline CDR1 and CDR2: ENHRY and SYGVKD. CDR3 length equals 17 residues. Here the CDR3 DNA reads TGTGCCATCAGCGGGGGACTAGCGGGATATAGCACAGATACGCAGTATTTT. Its translation is CAISGGLAGYSTDTQYF.

This clone has just a few counts. The chain carries TRBV28 and TRBJ2-7; 8 positions match TRBD1. The CDR3 has 13 amino acids. J lost 2 bases, V lost 8 bases, and 5 bases had no gene match. Germline V gene lookup returns CDR1 MDHEN and CDR2 SYDVKM. CDR3 coding DNA: TGTGCCAGCTTGGACAGGGTAACCTACGAGCAGTACTTC. Translated: CASLDRVTYEQYF.

The rearrangement links TRBV6-1 to TRBJ2-7; 9 bases align to TRBD1. The CDR3 extends over 17 amino acids. The germline CDR1 and CDR2 sequences are MNHNS and SASEGT. J gave up 3 bases and V 3 bases, and 12 bases lay outside the gene matches. CDR3 loop: CASSDPPGTGWDYEQYF. CDR3 DNA: TGTGCCAGCAGTGACCCCCCCGGGACAGGGTGGGACTACGAGCAGTACTTC.

The chain carries TRBV2 and TRBJ1-4; 7 nucleotides agree with TRBD1. The length of the CDR3 is 15 residues. The germline V gene has CDR1 SNHLY and CDR2 FYNNEI. Trimming at V came to 8 bases and at J to 8 bases, leaving 14 bases not matched to a gene. Written as DNA, the CDR3 is TGTGCCAGCGGTGGAGGGGGGACAGTCCGAGAAAAACTGTTTTTT. It translates to CASGGGGTVREKLFF.

The chain employs TRBV2 and TRBJ2-1; 10 bases line up with TRBD2. In germline, CDR1 is SNHLY, CDR2 FYNNEI. With 9 bases clipped from V and 5 bases from J, the junction kept 4 bases outside the gene matches. This CDR3 spans 13 amino acids. This chain's CDR3 is CASGLAENNEQFF. The CDR3 DNA reads as TGTGCCAGTGGACTAGCGGAAAACAATGAGCAGTTCTTC.

This rearrangement joins TRBV11-2 to TRBJ2-1; 12 nucleotides align to TRBD2. Germline CDR1 reads SGHAT; CDR2 reads FQNNGV. After removal of 0 bases from V and 7 bases from J, the junction contained 4 bases not matched to a gene. The CDR3 is made up of 16 amino acids. CDR3 coding DNA: TGTGCCAGCAGCTTAGATGGACTAGCGGGAAAGAATGAGCAGTTCTTC. Translated: CASSLDGLAGKNEQFF.

CDR3 amino acids: CASEFGGLNTEAFF. CDR3 nucleotides: TGTGCCAGTGAATTCGGGGGGTTGAACACTGAAGCTTTCTTT. The genes are TRBV19 and TRBJ1-1, with D tentatively TRBD1 (5 bases). V was clipped by 8 bases and J by 0 bases, with 13 bases between them. Germline V lookup: CDR1 LNHDA, CDR2 SQIVND (reference sequence). The CDR3 is made up of 14 amino acids.

The J gene is TRBJ1-1, the V gene TRBV7-9; D unclear. The germline V gene encodes CDR1 SEHNR and CDR2 FQNEAQ (reference sequence). Trimming stripped 4 bases from V and 5 bases from J, with 20 bases between. The CDR3 is made up of 16 amino acids. The CDR3 sequence: CASSSMDALGETEAFF. For the CDR3, the DNA is TGTGCCAGCAGCTCAATGGACGCGCTGGGAGAGACTGAAGCTTTCTTT. Looking up the rest from reference TRBV7-9 and TRBJ1-1 gives the full variable domain: DTGVSQNPRHKITKRGQNVTFRCDPISEHNRLYWYRQTLGQGPEFLTYFQNEAQLEKSRLLSDRFSAERPKGSFSTLEIQRTEQGDSAMYLCASSSMDALGETEAFFGQGTRLTVV.

The chain employs TRBV30 and TRBJ2-7; weak D call: TRBD2 (5 bases). The germline V gene has CDR1 GTSNPN and CDR2 SVGIG (reference sequence). V was cut by 1 base and J by 4 bases, with 8 bases left in between. The CDR3 runs 12 residues. The CDR3 sequence is CAWSERWYEQYF. The CDR3 DNA sequence: TGTGCCTGGAGTGAGCGGTGGTACGAGCAGTACTTC.

Turning to this clone: At one of its ends the junction is not consistent with the germline gene, which may arise from a read error. The chain recombines TRBV29-1 with TRBJ2-7; TRBD1 matches 8 bases. This CDR3 contains 13 residues. Germline CDR1 and CDR2: SQVTM and ANQGSEA. CDR3 nucleotides: TGCAGCGTAGAAGGGACAGGACAGTACGAGCAGTACTTC. Protein sequence: CSVEGTGQYEQYF.

The chain is built from TRBV5-1 and TRBJ2-5, with a possible D match to TRBD1 (5 bases). The CDR3 runs 13 residues. Germline V gene sequence: CDR1 SGHRS, CDR2 YFSETQ. Trimming cost V 4 bases and J 5 bases, with 12 bases left between them. Here the CDR3 reads CASSQHRIETQYF. CDR3 DNA sequence: TGCGCCAGCAGCCAACACAGGATTGAGACCCAGTACTTC. Combining the CDR3 with reference TRBV5-1 and TRBJ2-5 gives the whole variable domain KAGVTQTPRYLIKTRGQQVTLSCSPISGHRSVSWYQQTPGQGLQFLFEYFSETQRNKGNFPGRFSGRQFSNSRSEMNVSTLELGDSALYLCASSQHRIETQYFGPGTRLLVL.

The CDR3 bases are TGTGCCAGCAGTTCGGGGTTCTACGAGCAGTACTTC. Protein: CASSSGFYEQYF. The chain is built from TRBV12-3 or TRBV12-4 and TRBJ2-7; a possible D gene is TRBD2 (5 bases). The CDR3 has 12 amino acids. V was shortened by 4 bases and J by 3 bases, with 7 bases between the two germline ends.